The 2 T cell receptor beta chains below all came from one sample that was sequenced in a study of T cell responses to AZD1222 COVID-19 vaccine. Here immunoSEQ multiplex PCR was the method, and the copy in TCRdb shows in-frame clones only, minus some. The profile shows about 150,000 clones, around 90% of them singletons. Material: peripheral blood, obtained 28 days after the second AZD1222 dose. These receptors all stem from an adult who received the AZD1222 COVID-19 vaccine.

This chain connects TRBV21-1 to TRBJ2-4; TRBD2, the D gene given by the table, was not confirmed from the DNA. TRBV21-1 is marked as a pseudogene. The length of the CDR3 is 19 residues. CDR3 sequence: CASSKCPGRGGVSKNIQYF. The CDR3 DNA sequence: TGTGCCAGCAGCAAATGCCCCGGACGGGGGGGCGTTTCCAAAAACATTCAGTACTTC.

CDR3: CASSLVALAGGTGELFF. Here the CDR3 DNA reads TGTGCCAGCAGCTTAGTTGCCCTAGCGGGAGGCACCGGGGAGCTGTTTTTT. V and J are TRBV7-2 and TRBJ2-2; the match to TRBD2 covers 11 bases. Trimming removed 1 base from V and 4 bases from J; junction bases left unmatched: 5. CDR3 length: 17 amino acids. CDR1 is SGHTA and CDR2 is FQGNSA in the germline V gene.